Listed below are T cell receptor beta chains from one sample, sequenced in a study of blood T cell repertoires in COVID-19. Here immunoSEQ multiplex PCR was the method, and the copy in TCRdb shows in-frame clones only, minus some. The table records more than 55,000 clones, approximately 80% of them present only once. Sample: peripheral blood. The source of these receptors is a woman of 80 years or more with acute or convalescent COVID-19. Each CDR3 is given without its conserved first and last residue. The D gene is left open where the match is weak.

d_call: .
j_call: TRBJ1-2
v_call: TRBV9
cdr3_length: 12
cdr3_aa: ASSVSGTPMGYT

d_call: .
j_call: TRBJ1-4
v_call: TRBV3-1/TRBV3-2
cdr3_length: 13
cdr3_aa: ASSNQGTLNEKLF

d_call: TRBD2
j_call: TRBJ2-2
v_call: TRBV19
cdr3_length: 14
cdr3_aa: ASSRRAGVSTGELF

d_call: TRBD2
j_call: TRBJ2-1
v_call: TRBV2
cdr3_length: 17
cdr3_aa: ASKSRVAGGPTLYNEQF

d_call: .
j_call: TRBJ1-1
v_call: TRBV12-3/TRBV12-4
cdr3_length: 11
cdr3_aa: ASSFASEIEAF

d_call: TRBD1
j_call: TRBJ1-2
v_call: TRBV6-1
cdr3_length: 11
cdr3_aa: ASSELSGGGYT

d_call: .
j_call: TRBJ2-5
v_call: TRBV30
cdr3_length: 12
cdr3_aa: AWSVIAPAVGQY

d_call: TRBD2
j_call: TRBJ2-1
v_call: TRBV5-5
cdr3_length: 14
cdr3_aa: ASSLVKTSAPGEQF

d_call: .
j_call: TRBJ1-2
v_call: TRBV5-1
cdr3_length: 12
cdr3_aa: ASSLAPGASGYT

d_call: TRBD2
j_call: TRBJ2-7
v_call: TRBV30
cdr3_length: 14
cdr3_aa: AWSPARGSAPYEQY

d_call: TRBD1
j_call: TRBJ2-1
v_call: TRBV11-2
cdr3_length: 12
cdr3_aa: ASSLGTGRGEQF

d_call: TRBD1
j_call: TRBJ1-1
v_call: TRBV7-8
cdr3_length: 12
cdr3_aa: ASSPGTGDTEAF

d_call: .
j_call: TRBJ1-1
v_call: TRBV29-1
cdr3_length: 9
cdr3_aa: SVDQNTEAF

d_call: .
j_call: TRBJ2-1
v_call: TRBV29-1
cdr3_length: 10
cdr3_aa: SSRGAHNEQF

d_call: TRBD2
j_call: TRBJ2-7
v_call: TRBV5-6
cdr3_length: 13
cdr3_aa: ASSWGSGGVYEQY

d_call: .
j_call: TRBJ2-5
v_call: TRBV12-3/TRBV12-4
cdr3_length: 10
cdr3_aa: ASSKTGETQY

d_call: .
j_call: TRBJ2-5
v_call: TRBV2
cdr3_length: 13
cdr3_aa: ASSEALGSRGTQY

d_call: .
j_call: TRBJ1-2
v_call: TRBV3-1/TRBV3-2
cdr3_length: 10
cdr3_aa: ASSQDTNGYT

d_call: .
j_call: TRBJ1-1
v_call: TRBV18
cdr3_length: 11
cdr3_aa: ASSPSQNTEAF

d_call: .
j_call: TRBJ1-2
v_call: TRBV6-6
cdr3_length: 10
cdr3_aa: ASSSIRDGYT

d_call: TRBD1
j_call: TRBJ2-2
v_call: TRBV7-7
cdr3_length: 12
cdr3_aa: ASSYGTGGRELF

d_call: TRBD2
j_call: TRBJ2-5
v_call: TRBV9
cdr3_length: 14
cdr3_aa: ASSQASGGALETQY

d_call: TRBD1
j_call: TRBJ2-6
v_call: TRBV5-1
cdr3_length: 16
cdr3_aa: ASSFLGQGREGANVLT

d_call: TRBD2
j_call: TRBJ2-1
v_call: TRBV4-1
cdr3_length: 14
cdr3_aa: ASSQLTSGGNNEQF

d_call: TRBD1
j_call: TRBJ2-7
v_call: TRBV6-5
cdr3_length: 14
cdr3_aa: ASSYSGTGLAYEQY

d_call: TRBD1
j_call: TRBJ1-2
v_call: TRBV9
cdr3_length: 14
cdr3_aa: ASSVTLGTGTDPYT

d_call: .
j_call: TRBJ2-1
v_call: TRBV29-1
cdr3_length: 12
cdr3_aa: SVVGTRSYNEQF

d_call: .
j_call: TRBJ1-2
v_call: TRBV30
cdr3_length: 10
cdr3_aa: AWTRENYGYT

d_call: .
j_call: TRBJ2-7
v_call: TRBV5-6
cdr3_length: 10
cdr3_aa: ASSLFGDEQY

d_call: TRBD1
j_call: TRBJ2-5
v_call: TRBV4-1
cdr3_length: 13
cdr3_aa: ASSRTGQEQETQY

d_call: TRBD1
j_call: TRBJ1-1
v_call: TRBV12-3/TRBV12-4
cdr3_length: 11
cdr3_aa: ASSLTGTVEAF

d_call: TRBD1
j_call: TRBJ1-2
v_call: TRBV11-2
cdr3_length: 13
cdr3_aa: ASSSGTGNIYGYT

d_call: TRBD1
j_call: TRBJ1-4
v_call: TRBV2
cdr3_length: 11
cdr3_aa: ASSGDRREKLF

d_call: TRBD2
j_call: TRBJ2-3
v_call: TRBV5-1
cdr3_length: 11
cdr3_aa: ASSLGTRGTQY

d_call: .
j_call: TRBJ1-1
v_call: TRBV30
cdr3_length: 11
cdr3_aa: AWHPRGLTEAF

d_call: .
j_call: TRBJ1-2
v_call: TRBV6-1
cdr3_length: 12
cdr3_aa: ASSEERGIYGYT

d_call: TRBD2
j_call: TRBJ2-3
v_call: TRBV19
cdr3_length: 12
cdr3_aa: ATHPAGGLDTQY

d_call: .
j_call: TRBJ1-2
v_call: TRBV6-5
cdr3_length: 13
cdr3_aa: ASSFEGLRGYGYT

d_call: .
j_call: TRBJ2-7
v_call: TRBV5-1
cdr3_length: 12
cdr3_aa: ASSLEAGLYEQY

d_call: .
j_call: TRBJ1-1
v_call: TRBV6-5
cdr3_length: 10
cdr3_aa: ASSYGGGEAF

d_call: TRBD1
j_call: TRBJ2-5
v_call: TRBV4-1
cdr3_length: 15
cdr3_aa: ASSQDPTGGRGETQY

d_call: .
j_call: TRBJ2-2
v_call: TRBV2
cdr3_length: 13
cdr3_aa: ASSEERANTGELF